The following is a T cell receptor beta chain sequence with its context. What it recognizes is unknown. The study ran its PCR with 60 Vbeta and 13 Jbeta primers. The table came from immunoSEQ multiplex PCR; TCRdb's copy has only in-frame clones and leaves some out. This table holds some 120,000 clones, around 78% found once. This sample was taken from a study of cytomegalovirus exposure and HLA in healthy donors. Looking at the study overall: Earlier sequencing of about 179 million T cells yielded 100 million to 140 million unique TCR beta sequences. General study points: A list of around 150 TCR beta chains associated with cytomegalovirus was given. It has been reported that TCR beta sequences accurately predicted the HLA-A and HLA-B alleles of most subjects.

Per the germline V gene, CDR1 is LGHNA and CDR2 is YNFKEQ. Losses at the gene ends were 1 base for V and 8 bases for J; bases not matched to a gene: 16. The CDR3 length is 19 residues. This sequence originates from a man aged 18 to 30 in good health and CMV-seropositive. The rearrangement joins TRBV4-2 to TRBJ2-1; 11 nucleotides match TRBD2. Sequenced input: PBMCs. The CDR3 spells CASSQGRTSGGPLPDEQFF. CDR3 sequence (DNA): TGTGCCAGCAGCCAAGGCCGCACTAGCGGGGGCCCCCTACCTGATGAGCAGTTCTTC.